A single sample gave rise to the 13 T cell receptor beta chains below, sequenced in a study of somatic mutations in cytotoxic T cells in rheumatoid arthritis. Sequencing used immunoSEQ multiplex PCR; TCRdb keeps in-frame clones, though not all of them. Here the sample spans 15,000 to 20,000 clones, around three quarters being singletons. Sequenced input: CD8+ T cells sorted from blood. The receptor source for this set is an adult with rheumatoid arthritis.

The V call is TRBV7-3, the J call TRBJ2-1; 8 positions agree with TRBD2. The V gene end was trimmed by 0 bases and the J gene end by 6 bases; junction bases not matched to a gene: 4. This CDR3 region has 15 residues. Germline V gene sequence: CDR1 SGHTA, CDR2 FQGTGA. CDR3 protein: CASSLTASGSNEQFF. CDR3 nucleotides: TGTGCCAGCAGCTTAACGGCCAGCGGGAGCAATGAGCAGTTCTTC.

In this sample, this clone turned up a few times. The CDR3 sequence is CATTLAGVYNEQFF. CDR3 in DNA: TGTGCCACCACCCTAGCGGGGGTCTACAATGAGCAGTTCTTC. The chain links TRBV6-6 to TRBJ2-1, with 10 bases lining up with TRBD2. V shed 10 bases and J 3 bases; nucleotides not matched to a gene: 6. Germline-derived CDR1 and CDR2 are MNHNY and SVGAGI (reference sequence). This CDR3 region has 14 residues.

This CDR3 is CASPRGADYGYTF. Here the CDR3 DNA reads TGCGCCAGCCCTAGGGGGGCGGACTATGGCTACACCTTC. This chain connects TRBV5-1 to TRBJ1-2, with D possibly matching TRBD1 (6 bases). Germline V gene data show CDR1 as SGHRS and CDR2 as YFSETQ. V lost 7 bases to trimming and J lost 3 bases, with 13 bases between them. This CDR3 is 13 amino acids long. Looking up the rest from reference TRBV5-1 and TRBJ1-2 gives the full variable domain: KAGVTQTPRYLIKTRGQQVTLSCSPISGHRSVSWYQQTPGQGLQFLFEYFSETQRNKGNFPGRFSGRQFSNSRSEMNVSTLELGDSALYLCASPRGADYGYTFGSGTRLTVV.

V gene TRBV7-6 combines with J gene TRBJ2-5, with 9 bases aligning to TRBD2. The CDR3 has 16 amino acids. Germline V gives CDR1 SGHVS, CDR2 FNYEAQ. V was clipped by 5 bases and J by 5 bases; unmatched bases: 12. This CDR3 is CASSPQGLAGRETQYF. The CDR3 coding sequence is TGTGCCAGCAGCCCCCAAGGCCTAGCGGGGCGGGAGACCCAGTACTTC.

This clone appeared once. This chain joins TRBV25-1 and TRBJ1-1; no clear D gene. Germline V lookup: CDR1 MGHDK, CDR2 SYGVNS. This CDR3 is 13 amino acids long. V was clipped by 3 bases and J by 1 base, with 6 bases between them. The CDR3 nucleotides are TGTGCCAGCAGTGACCTCCGGAACACTGAAGCTTTCTTT. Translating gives CASSDLRNTEAFF.

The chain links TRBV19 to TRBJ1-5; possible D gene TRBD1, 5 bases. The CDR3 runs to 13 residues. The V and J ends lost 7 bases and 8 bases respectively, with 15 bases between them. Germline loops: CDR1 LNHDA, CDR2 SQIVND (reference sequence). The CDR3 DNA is TGTGCCAGTAACTCAGGGAAGGGGAAGCCCCAGCATTTT. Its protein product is CASNSGKGKPQHF.

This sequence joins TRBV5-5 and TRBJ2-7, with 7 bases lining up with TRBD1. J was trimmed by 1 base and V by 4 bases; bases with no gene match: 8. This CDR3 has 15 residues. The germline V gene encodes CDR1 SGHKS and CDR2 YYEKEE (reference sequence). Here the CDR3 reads CASSPRTGFSYEQYF. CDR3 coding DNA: TGTGCCAGCAGCCCGCGGACAGGTTTTTCCTACGAGCAGTACTTC.

The CDR3 reads CASSVYPLAKNIQYF. CDR3 nucleotide sequence: TGTGCCAGCAGTGTATACCCGCTAGCCAAAAACATTCAGTACTTC. V usage is TRBV6-1 and J usage is TRBJ2-4; D is undetermined. Trimming left V 4 bases short and J 0 bases short, with 10 bases between. CDR1 and CDR2 from the germline V gene are MNHNS and SASEGT. This CDR3 is built from 15 residues.

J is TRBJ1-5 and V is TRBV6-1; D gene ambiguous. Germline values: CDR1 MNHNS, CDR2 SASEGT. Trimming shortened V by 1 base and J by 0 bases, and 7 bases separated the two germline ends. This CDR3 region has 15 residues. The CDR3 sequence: CASSEDYFSNQPQHF. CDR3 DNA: TGTGCCAGCAGTGAAGACTATTTTAGCAATCAGCCCCAGCATTTT.

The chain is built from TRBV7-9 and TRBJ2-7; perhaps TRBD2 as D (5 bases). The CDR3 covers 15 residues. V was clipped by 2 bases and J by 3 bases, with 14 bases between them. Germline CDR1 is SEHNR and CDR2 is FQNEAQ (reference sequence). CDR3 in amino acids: CASSLTSSLNYEQYF. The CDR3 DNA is TGTGCCAGCAGCTTAACTTCTAGCCTCAACTACGAGCAGTACTTC.

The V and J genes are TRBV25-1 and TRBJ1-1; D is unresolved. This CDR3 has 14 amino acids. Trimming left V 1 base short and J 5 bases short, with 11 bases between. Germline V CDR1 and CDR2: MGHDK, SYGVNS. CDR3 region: CASSESLKWTEAFF. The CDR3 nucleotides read TGTGCCAGCAGTGAATCTCTCAAGTGGACTGAAGCTTTCTTT.

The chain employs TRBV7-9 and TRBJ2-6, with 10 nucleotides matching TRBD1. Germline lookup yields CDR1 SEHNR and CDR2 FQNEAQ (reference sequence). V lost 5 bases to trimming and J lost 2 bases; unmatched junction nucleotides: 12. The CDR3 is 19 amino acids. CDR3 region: CASSQIRDRGSAGANVLTF. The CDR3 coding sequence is TGTGCCAGCAGCCAAATCCGGGACAGGGGAAGTGCTGGGGCCAACGTCCTGACTTTC.

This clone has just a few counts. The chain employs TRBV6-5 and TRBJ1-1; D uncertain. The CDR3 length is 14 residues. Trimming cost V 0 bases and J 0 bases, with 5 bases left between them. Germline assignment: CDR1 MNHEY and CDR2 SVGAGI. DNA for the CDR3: TGTGCCAGCAGTTACTCGAACGTGAACACTGAAGCTTTCTTT. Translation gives CASSYSNVNTEAFF.